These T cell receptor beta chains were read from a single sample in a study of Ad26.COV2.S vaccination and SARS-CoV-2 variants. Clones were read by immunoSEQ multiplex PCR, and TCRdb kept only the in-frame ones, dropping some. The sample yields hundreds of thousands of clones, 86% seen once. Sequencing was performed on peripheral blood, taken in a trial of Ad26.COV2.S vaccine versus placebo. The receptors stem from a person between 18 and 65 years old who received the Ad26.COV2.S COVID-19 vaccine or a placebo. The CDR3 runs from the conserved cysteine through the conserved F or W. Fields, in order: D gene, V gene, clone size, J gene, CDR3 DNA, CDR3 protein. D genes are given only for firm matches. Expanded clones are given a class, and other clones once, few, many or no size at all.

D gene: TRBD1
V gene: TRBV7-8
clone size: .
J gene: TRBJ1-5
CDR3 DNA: TGTGCCAGCAGCACGGGACAGGGGCATCAGCCCCAGCATTTT
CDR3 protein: CASSTGQGHQPQHF

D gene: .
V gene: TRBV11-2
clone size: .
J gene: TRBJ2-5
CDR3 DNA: TGTGCCAGCAGCTCGATTGAGGGTTTCGGGACCCAGTACTTC
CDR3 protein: CASSSIEGFGTQYF

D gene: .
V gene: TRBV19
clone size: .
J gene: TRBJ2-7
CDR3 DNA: TGTGCCAGTAGTACTCAGCCACAGACAGGTCCCTACGAGCAGTACTTC
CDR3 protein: CASSTQPQTGPYEQYF

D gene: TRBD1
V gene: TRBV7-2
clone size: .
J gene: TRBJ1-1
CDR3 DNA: TGTGCCAGCAGCAAGAAGACAGGGGGCTATGAAGCTTTCTTT
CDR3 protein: CASSKKTGGYEAFF

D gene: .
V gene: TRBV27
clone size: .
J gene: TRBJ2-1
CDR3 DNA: TGTGCCAGCAGCAGGGGGGACGCCTACAATGAGCAGTTCTTC
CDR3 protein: CASSRGDAYNEQFF

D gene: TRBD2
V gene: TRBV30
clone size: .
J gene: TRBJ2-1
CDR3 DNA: TGTGCCTGGAGTAGACTAGCGGGAGAAAATGAGCAGTTCTTC
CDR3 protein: CAWSRLAGENEQFF

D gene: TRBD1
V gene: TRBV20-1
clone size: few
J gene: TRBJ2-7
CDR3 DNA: TGCAGTGCTAGTTGGACAGGGGTTCAAGGCGAGCAGTACTTC
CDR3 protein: CSASWTGVQGEQYF

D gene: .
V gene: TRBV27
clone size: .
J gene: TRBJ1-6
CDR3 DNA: TGTGCCAGCAGCAGAACCGTAAATTCACCCCTCCACTTT
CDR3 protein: CASSRTVNSPLHF

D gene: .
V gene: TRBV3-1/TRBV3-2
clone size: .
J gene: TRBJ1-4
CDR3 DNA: TGTGCCAGCAGCCCCAAAACAGGGAAGACTAATGAAAAACTGTTTTTT
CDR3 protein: CASSPKTGKTNEKLFF

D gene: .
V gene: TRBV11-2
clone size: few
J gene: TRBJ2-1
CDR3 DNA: TGTGCCAGCAGCTTAGAGTATGGGGAGTCCTACAATGAGCAGTTCTTC
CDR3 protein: CASSLEYGESYNEQFF

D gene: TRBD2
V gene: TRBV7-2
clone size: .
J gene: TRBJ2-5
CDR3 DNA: TGTGCCAGCAGCTCCGGAGCTACTAGCGGAGGGTTGCAAGAGACCCAGTACTTC
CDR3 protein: CASSSGATSGGLQETQYF

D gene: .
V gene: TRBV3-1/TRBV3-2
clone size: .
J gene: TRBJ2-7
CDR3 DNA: TGTGCCAGCAGTCCGGACCCAAGAAGGACCTACGAGCAGTACTTC
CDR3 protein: CASSPDPRRTYEQYF

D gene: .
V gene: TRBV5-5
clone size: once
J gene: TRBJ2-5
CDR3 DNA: TGTGCCAGCAGCGGTCTCACTAGGATAGAGACCCAGTACTTC
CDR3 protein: CASSGLTRIETQYF

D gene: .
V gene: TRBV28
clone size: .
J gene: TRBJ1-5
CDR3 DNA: TGTGCCAGCAGTTTGGGACACGGCAATCAGCCCCAGCATTTT
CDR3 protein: CASSLGHGNQPQHF

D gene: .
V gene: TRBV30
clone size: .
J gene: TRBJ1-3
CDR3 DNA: TGTGCCTGGGGACTAAACTCTGGAAACACCATATATTTT
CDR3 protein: CAWGLNSGNTIYF

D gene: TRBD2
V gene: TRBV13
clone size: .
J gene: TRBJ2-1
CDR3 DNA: TGTGCCAGCAGCCCAGGGACTAGCGGTTACAATGAGCAGTTCTTC
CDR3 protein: CASSPGTSGYNEQFF

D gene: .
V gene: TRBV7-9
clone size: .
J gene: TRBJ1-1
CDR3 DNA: TGTGCCAGCAGCTCGACTGGGGGGGTCACTGAAGCTTTCTTT
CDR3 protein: CASSSTGGVTEAFF

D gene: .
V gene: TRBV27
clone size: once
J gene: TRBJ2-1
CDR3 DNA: TGTGCCAGCACAAAAAGAGGCTCCTACAATGAGCAGTTCTTC
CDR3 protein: CASTKRGSYNEQFF

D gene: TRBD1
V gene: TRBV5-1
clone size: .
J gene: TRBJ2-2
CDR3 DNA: TGCGCCAGCGTACCGTTCGGGCAGGGGGACACCGGGGAGCTGTTTTTT
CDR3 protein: CASVPFGQGDTGELFF

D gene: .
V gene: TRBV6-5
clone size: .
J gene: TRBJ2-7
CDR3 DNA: TGTGCCAGCATGGGGACTCTCTCCTACGAGCAGTACTTC
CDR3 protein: CASMGTLSYEQYF

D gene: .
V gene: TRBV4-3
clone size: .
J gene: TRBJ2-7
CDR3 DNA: TGCGCCAGCAGCCAGGAAGCCTCCTACGAGCAGTACTTC
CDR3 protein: CASSQEASYEQYF

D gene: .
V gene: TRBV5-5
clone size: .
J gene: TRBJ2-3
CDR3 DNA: TGTGCCAGCAGCTTGGATGTGGACTACCCCACAGATACGCAGTATTTT
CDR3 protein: CASSLDVDYPTDTQYF

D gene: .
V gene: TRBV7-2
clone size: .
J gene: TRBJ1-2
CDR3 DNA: TGTGCCAGCAGCTCGTTGACGGCCGCTAACTATGGCTACACCTTC
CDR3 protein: CASSSLTAANYGYTF

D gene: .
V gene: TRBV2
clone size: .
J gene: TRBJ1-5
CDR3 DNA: TGTGCCAGCAGAAGCGATTGGAGGGGAGGCCTTGAAACCCAGCATTTT
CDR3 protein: CASRSDWRGGLETQHF

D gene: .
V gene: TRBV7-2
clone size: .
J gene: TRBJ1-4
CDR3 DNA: TGTGCCAGCAGCTTAGTACGCCAGACTAATGAAAAACTGTTTTTT
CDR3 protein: CASSLVRQTNEKLFF

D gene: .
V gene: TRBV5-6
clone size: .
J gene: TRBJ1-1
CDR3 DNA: TGTGCCAGCAGCTTGACCTCGAACACTGAAGCTTTCTTT
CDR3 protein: CASSLTSNTEAFF

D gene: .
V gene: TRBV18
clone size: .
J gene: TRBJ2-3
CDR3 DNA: TGTGCCAGCTCACCCGCCCCACGGGACATAAGCACAGATACGCAGTATTTT
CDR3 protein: CASSPAPRDISTDTQYF

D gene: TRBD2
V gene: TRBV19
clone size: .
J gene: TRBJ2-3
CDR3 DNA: TGTGCCAGTAGTCCGCTAGCGGGGTCTAGCACAGATACGCAGTATTTT
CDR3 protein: CASSPLAGSSTDTQYF

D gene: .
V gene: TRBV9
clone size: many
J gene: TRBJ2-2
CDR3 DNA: TGTGCCAGCGGACGAACCTTAACCACCGGGGAGCTGTTTTTT
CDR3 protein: CASGRTLTTGELFF

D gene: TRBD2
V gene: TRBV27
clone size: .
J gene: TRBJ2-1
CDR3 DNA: TGTGCCAGCAGTTCACCAAGCGCGGGAGTGGCCTACAATGAGCAGTTCTTC
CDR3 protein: CASSSPSAGVAYNEQFF

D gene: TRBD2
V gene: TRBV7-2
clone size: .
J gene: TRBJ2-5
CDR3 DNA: TGTGCCAGCAGCTTAACTAGCGGGGGGGCGGAGACCCAGTACTTC
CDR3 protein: CASSLTSGGAETQYF

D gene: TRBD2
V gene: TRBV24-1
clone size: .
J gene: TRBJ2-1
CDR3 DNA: TGTGCCACCAGTGGGATAGCGGGAGTCTACAATGAGCAGTTCTTC
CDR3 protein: CATSGIAGVYNEQFF

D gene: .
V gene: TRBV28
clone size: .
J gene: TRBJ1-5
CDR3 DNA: TGTGCCAGCAGCCTAACAGGTCCCAATCAGCCCCAGCATTTT
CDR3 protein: CASSLTGPNQPQHF

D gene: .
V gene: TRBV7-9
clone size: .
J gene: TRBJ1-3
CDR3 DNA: TGTGCCAGCAGCTTAGCAGGGGGGAGCGGAAACACCATATATTTT
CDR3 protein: CASSLAGGSGNTIYF

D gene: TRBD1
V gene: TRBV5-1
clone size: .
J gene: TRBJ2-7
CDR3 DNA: TGCGCCAGAAGCCTCGGGACAGCGACTTCAAGCTCCTACGAGCAGTACTTC
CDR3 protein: CARSLGTATSSSYEQYF

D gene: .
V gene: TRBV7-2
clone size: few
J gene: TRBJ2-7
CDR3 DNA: TGTGCCAGCAGCTACTCCCATATTTACGAGCAGTACTTC
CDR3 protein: CASSYSHIYEQYF

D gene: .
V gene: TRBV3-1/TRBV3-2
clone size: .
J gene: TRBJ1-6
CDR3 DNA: TGTGCCAGCAGCCAAGAAGTTCTGACAGAAAATTCACCCCTCCACTTT
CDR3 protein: CASSQEVLTENSPLHF

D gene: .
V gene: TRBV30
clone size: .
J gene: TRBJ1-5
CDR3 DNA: TGTGCCTGGAGTTTGACAGTTAGCAATCAGCCCCAGCATTTT
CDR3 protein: CAWSLTVSNQPQHF

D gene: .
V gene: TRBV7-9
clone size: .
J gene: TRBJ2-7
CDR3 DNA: TGTGCCAGCAGCTTAGAGGTAAACTCCTACGAGCAGTACTTC
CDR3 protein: CASSLEVNSYEQYF

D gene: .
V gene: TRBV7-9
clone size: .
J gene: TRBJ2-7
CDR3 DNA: TGTGCCAGCAGCCCACTCATATTCTCTCTCTACGAGCAGTACTTC
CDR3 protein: CASSPLIFSLYEQYF

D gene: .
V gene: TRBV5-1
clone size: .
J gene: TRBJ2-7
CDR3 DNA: TGCGCCAGCAGCTTGGAAGGCTACGAGCAGTACTTC
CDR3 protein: CASSLEGYEQYF

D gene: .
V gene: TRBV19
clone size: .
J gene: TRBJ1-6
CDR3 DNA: TGTGCCAGCCGATCGTGGGACGCCCGAGGAGCCCTCCACTTT
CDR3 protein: CASRSWDARGALHF

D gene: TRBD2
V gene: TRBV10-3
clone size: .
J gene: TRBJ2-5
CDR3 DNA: TGTGCCATCAGTGAAGGGCTAGCGGGAACTCAAGAGACCCAGTACTTC
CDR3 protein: CAISEGLAGTQETQYF

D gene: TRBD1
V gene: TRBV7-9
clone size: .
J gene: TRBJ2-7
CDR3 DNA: TGTGCCAGCAGCTCTGGGACAGCTACCTACGAGCAGTACTTC
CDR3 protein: CASSSGTATYEQYF

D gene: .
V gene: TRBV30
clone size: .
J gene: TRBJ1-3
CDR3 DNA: TGTGCCTGGAGTGTTCTAATCTCTGGAAACACCATATATTTT
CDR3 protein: CAWSVLISGNTIYF

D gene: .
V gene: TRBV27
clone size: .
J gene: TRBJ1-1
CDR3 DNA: TGTGCCAGCAGTCCTGGGGGGCCGAACACTGAAGCTTTCTTT
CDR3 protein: CASSPGGPNTEAFF

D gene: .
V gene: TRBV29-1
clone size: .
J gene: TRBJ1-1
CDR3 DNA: TGCAGCGGGAAAAGGGCGGCGAACACTGAAGCTTTCTTT
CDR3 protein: CSGKRAANTEAFF

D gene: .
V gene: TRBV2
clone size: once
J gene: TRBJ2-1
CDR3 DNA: TGTGCCAGCAGTTCGCCCAATGAGCAGTTCTTC
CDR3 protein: CASSSPNEQFF

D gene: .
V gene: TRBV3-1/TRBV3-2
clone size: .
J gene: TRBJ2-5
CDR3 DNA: TGTGCCAGCAGCCAAGTTGACCAAGAGACCCAGTACTTC
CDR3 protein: CASSQVDQETQYF